This T cell receptor beta chain came from a study of neoadjuvant nivolumab and ipilimumab in lung cancer. General study findings and limits: Resected-tumor TCR richness correlated positively with pretherapy blood richness. TCR richness and clonality were higher in tumors than adjacent uninvolved lung. Pathologic regression was not significantly tied to TCR clonality. From pretherapy to surgery, tumor richness and clonality rose with dual therapy.

Trimming stripped 1 base from V and 4 bases from J, with 15 bases between. Germline-derived CDR1 and CDR2 are SGDLS and YYNGEE. The CDR3 has 16 residues. Worth noting for this clone: As yet, its antigen is unknown.

Some clones are missing from TCRdb's copy, which holds only in-frame ones; the method was immunoSEQ multiplex PCR. The data contain tens of thousands of clones, approximately 92% of them singletons. The gene calls are TRBV9 and TRBJ2-1; a weak D match, TRBD2 (6 bases). The clonotype originates from an adult with non-small cell lung cancer. The starting material was peripheral blood, obtained before neoadjuvant nivolumab, alone or with ipilimumab. The CDR3 region is CASSVTPGLLYNEQFF. The CDR3 region has the DNA TGTGCCAGCAGCGTAACACCGGGACTCCTTTACAATGAGCAGTTCTTC.